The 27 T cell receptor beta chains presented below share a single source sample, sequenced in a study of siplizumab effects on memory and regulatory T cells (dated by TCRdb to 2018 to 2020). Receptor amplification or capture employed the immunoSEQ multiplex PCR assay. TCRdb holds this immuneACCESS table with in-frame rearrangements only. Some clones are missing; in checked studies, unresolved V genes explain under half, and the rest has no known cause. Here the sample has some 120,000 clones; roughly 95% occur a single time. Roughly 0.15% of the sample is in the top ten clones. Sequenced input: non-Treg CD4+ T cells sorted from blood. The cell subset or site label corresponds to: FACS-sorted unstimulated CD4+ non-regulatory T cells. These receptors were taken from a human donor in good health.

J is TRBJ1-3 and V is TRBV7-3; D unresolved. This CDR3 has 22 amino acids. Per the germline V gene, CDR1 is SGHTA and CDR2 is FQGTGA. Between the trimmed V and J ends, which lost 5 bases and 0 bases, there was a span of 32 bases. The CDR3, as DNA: TGTGCCAGCAGCCCTCGGGAGGGTTTGAAGCCAGTAGTAAATCACTCTGGAAACACCATATATTTT. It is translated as CASSPREGLKPVVNHSGNTIYF.

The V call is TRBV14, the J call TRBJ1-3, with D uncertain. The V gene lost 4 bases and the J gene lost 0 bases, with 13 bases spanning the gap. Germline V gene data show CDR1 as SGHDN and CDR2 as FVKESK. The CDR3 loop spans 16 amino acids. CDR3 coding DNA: TGTGCCAGCAGCCCAGCGGTACCAGGCTCTGGAAACACCATATATTTT. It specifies CASSPAVPGSGNTIYF.

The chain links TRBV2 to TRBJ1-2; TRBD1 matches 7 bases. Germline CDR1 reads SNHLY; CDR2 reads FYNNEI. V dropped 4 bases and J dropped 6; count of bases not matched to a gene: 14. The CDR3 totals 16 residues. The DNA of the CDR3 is TGTGCCAGCAGTGCGAGAGCGACAGGGCAATCAGATGGCTACACCTTC. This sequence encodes CASSARATGQSDGYTF.

CDR3 residues: CAISGPVTGGAVDEQFF. The CDR3 DNA reads as TGTGCCATCAGTGGCCCTGTGACAGGGGGCGCGGTTGATGAGCAGTTCTTC. The chain recombines TRBV10-3 with TRBJ2-1; 10 bases are a match to TRBD1. This CDR3 has 17 residues. CDR1 is ENHRY, CDR2 SYGVKD, per germline. The trim removed 4 bases at V and 8 bases at J, leaving 14 bases unmatched.

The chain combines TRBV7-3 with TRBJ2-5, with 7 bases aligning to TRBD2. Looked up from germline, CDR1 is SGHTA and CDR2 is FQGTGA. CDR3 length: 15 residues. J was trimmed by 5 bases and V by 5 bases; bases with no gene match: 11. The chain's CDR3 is CASSPGGSLVETQYF. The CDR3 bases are TGTGCCAGCAGCCCCGGGGGGTCTTTAGTGGAGACCCAGTACTTC.

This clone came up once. CDR3 sequence reads: CASSFGGALEQYF. The CDR3 region has the DNA TGTGCCAGCAGTTTTGGCGGAGCCTTGGAGCAGTACTTC. The V call is TRBV27, the J call TRBJ2-5; no clear D. The V gene lost 3 bases and the J gene lost 11 bases, with 16 bases spanning the gap. The CDR3 runs to 13 residues. Germline CDR1 MNHEY, CDR2 SMNVEV (reference sequence).

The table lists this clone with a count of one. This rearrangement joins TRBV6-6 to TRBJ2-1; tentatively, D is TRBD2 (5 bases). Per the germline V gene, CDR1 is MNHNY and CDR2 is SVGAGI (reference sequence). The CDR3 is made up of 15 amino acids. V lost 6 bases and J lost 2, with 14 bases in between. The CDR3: CASSPSGYTYNEQFF. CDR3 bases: TGTGCCAGCAGCCCTTCGGGATACACCTACAATGAGCAGTTCTTC.

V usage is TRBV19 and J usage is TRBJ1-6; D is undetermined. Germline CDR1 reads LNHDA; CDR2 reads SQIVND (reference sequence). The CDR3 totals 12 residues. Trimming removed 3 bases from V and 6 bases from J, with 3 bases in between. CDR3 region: CASSIPNSPLHF. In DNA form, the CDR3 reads TGTGCCAGTAGTATCCCTAATTCACCCCTCCACTTT.

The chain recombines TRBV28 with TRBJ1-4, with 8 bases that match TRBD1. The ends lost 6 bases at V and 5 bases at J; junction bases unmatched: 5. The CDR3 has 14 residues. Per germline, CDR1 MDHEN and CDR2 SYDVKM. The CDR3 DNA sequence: TGTGCCAGCAGGTACAGGGGGGGGAATGAAAAACTGTTTTTT. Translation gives CASRYRGGNEKLFF.

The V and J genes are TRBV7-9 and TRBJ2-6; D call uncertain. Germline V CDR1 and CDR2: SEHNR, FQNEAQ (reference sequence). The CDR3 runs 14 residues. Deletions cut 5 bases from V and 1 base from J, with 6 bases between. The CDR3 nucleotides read TGTGCCAGCAGCCAGACTTCTGGGGCCAACGTCCTGACTTTC. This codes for CASSQTSGANVLTF. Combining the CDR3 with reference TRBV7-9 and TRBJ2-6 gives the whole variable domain DTGVSQNPRHKITKRGQNVTFRCDPISEHNRLYWYRQTLGQGPEFLTYFQNEAQLEKSRLLSDRFSAERPKGSFSTLEIQRTEQGDSAMYLCASSQTSGANVLTFGAGSRLTVL.

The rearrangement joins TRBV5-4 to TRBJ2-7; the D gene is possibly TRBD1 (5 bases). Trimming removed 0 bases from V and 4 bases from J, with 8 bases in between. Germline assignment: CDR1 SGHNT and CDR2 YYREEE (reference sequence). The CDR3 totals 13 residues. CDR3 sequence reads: CASSLAQGYEQYF. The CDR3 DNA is TGTGCCAGCAGCTTGGCCCAGGGTTACGAGCAGTACTTC.

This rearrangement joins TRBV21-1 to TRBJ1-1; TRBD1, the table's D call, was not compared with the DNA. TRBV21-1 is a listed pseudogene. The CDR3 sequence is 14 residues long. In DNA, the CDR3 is TGTGCCAGCAGCAAGAGGCCCGGGACACAAGAAGCTTTCTTT. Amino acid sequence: CASSKRPGTQEAFF.

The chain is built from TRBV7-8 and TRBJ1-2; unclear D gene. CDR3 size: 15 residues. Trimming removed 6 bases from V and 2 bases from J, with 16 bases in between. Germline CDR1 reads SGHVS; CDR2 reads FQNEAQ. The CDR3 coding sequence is TGTGCCAGCAGGATAAACGCCGCTCTCAACTATGGCTACACCTTC. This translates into CASRINAALNYGYTF.

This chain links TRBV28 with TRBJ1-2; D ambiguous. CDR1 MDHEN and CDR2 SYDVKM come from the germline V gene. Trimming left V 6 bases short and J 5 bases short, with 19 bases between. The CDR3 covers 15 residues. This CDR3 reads CASSQTRGFRYGYTF. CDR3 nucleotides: TGTGCCAGCAGCCAAACTCGGGGTTTCCGTTATGGCTACACCTTC.

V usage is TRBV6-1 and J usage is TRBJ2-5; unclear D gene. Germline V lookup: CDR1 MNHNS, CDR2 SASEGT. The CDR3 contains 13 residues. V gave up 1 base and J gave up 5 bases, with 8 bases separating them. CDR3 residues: CASSEGGLETQYF. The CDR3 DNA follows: TGTGCCAGCAGTGAAGGGGGATTGGAGACCCAGTACTTC.

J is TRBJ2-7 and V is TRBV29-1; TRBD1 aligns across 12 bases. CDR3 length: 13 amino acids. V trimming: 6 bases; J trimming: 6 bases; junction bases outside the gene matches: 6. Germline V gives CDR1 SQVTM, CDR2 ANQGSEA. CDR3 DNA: TGCAGCGTACCGGGACAGGGGGCGGGCGAGCAGTACTTC. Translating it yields CSVPGQGAGEQYF.

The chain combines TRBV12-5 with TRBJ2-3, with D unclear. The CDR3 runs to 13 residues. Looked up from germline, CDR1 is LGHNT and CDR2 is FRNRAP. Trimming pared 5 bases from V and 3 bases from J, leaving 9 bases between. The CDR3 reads CASGLPRTDTQYF. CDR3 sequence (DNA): TGTGCTAGTGGTCTACCCAGGACAGATACGCAGTATTTT.

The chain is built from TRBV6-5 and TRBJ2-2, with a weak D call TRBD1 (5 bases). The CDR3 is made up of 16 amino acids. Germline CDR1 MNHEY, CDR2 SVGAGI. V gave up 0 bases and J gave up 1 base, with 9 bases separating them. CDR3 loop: CASSYSVTVNTGELFF. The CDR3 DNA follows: TGTGCCAGCAGTTACTCTGTGACAGTGAACACCGGGGAGCTGTTTTTT.

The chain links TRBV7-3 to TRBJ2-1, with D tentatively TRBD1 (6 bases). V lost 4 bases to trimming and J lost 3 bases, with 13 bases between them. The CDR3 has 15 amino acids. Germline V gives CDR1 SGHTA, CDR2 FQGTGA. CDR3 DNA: TGTGCCAGCAGCTCCTCGGGACACCGCTACAATGAGCAGTTCTTC. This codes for CASSSSGHRYNEQFF.

Written as DNA, the CDR3 is TGTGCCATCACAGGGTCTGGGGCCAACGTCCTGACTTTC. Encoded protein: CAITGSGANVLTF. The chain has TRBV10-3 and TRBJ2-6; D possibly corresponds to TRBD1 (5 bases). CDR1 and CDR2 (germline): ENHRY, SYGVKD. This CDR3 has 13 residues. V was pared by 7 bases and J by 1 base, with 5 bases between.

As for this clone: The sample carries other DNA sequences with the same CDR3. The CDR3 region is CASSLGGDQETQYF. In DNA form, the CDR3 reads TGCGCCAGCAGCTTGGGGGGCGACCAAGAGACCCAGTACTTC. The J gene is TRBJ2-5, the V gene TRBV5-1; D perhaps matches TRBD1 (5 bases). The ends were cut back, 0 bases at V and 0 bases at J, with 6 bases in the middle. Looked up from germline, CDR1 is SGHRS and CDR2 is YFSETQ. The CDR3 has 14 amino acids.

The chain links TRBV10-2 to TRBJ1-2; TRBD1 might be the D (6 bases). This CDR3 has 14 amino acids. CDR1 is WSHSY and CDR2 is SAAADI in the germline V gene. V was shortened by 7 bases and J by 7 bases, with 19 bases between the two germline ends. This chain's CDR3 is CASNLSGTRSGYTF. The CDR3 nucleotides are TGCGCCAGCAACCTCTCCGGGACAAGGAGTGGCTACACCTTC.

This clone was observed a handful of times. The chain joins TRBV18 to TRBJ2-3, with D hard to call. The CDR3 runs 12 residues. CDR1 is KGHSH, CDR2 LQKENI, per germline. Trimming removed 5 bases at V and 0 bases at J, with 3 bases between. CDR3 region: CASSDSTDTQYF. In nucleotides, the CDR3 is TGTGCCAGCTCAGATAGCACAGATACGCAGTATTTT.

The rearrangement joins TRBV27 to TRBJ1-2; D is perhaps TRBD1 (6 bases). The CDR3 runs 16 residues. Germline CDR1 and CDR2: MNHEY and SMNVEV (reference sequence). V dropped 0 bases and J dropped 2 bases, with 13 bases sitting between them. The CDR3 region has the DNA TGTGCCAGCAGTTTATCGCGGTTTACAGGGAACTATGGCTACACCTTC. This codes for CASSLSRFTGNYGYTF.

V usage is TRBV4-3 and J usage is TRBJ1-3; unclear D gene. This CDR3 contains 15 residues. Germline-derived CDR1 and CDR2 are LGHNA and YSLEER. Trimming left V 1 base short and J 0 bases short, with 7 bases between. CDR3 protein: CASSQGQLSGNTIYF. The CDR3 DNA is TGCGCCAGCAGCCAAGGGCAGCTCTCTGGAAACACCATATATTTT.

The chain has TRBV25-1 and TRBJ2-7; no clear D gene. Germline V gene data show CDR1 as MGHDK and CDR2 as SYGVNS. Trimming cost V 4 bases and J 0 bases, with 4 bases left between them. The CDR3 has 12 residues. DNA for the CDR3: TGTGCCAGCAGTGGGAGCTCCTACGAGCAGTACTTC. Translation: CASSGSSYEQYF.

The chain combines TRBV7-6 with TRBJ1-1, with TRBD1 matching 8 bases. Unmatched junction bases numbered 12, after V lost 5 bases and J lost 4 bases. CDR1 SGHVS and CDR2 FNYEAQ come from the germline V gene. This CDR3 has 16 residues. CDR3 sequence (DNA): TGTGCCAGCAGCAATCAGGACAGGGCGGGTGGCACTGAAGCTTTCTTT. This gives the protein CASSNQDRAGGTEAFF.